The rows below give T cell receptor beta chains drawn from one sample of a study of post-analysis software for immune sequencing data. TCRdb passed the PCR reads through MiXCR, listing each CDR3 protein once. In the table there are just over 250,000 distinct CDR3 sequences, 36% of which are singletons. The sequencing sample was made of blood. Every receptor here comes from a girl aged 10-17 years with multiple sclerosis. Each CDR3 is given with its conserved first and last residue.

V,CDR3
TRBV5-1,CASSLAPPAGAANTGELFF
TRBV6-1,CASSELADTQYF
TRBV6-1,CASSPDRGEQYF
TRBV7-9,CASSLEGGFAEAFF
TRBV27,CASSFSASGTYNEQFF
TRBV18,CASSPFYAEAFF
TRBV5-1,CASSLAGQYDEQYF
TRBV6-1,CASSAGLAGVDEQFF
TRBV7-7,CASSRGLSPSTDTQYF
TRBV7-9,CASSYTGLAGRYNEQFF
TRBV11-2,CASSVEVAGGRNEQFF
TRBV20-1,CSARAATGVLQPQHF
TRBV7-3,CASSPTRVGADNEQFF
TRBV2,CASRPDGYGYTF
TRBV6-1,CASSESGNEQYF
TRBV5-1,CASGQGLPTDTQYF
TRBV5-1,CASSLAGGKDGYTF
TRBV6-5,CASSYGGDVGVGELFF
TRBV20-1,CSARVGGELFF
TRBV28,CASSLSGSRHTEAFF
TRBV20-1,CSASLSSGRSSTDTQYF
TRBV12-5,CANGFGLADTTDTQYF
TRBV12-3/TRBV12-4,CASSLGSGNSPLHF
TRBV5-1,CASSLFPFHEQYF
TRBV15,CATSRDRAPGNIQYF
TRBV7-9,CASIAPTRFSTDTQYF
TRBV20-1,CSAETLGETQYF
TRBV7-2,CASSIWTGGYEQYF
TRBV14,CASSRGLGTEAFF
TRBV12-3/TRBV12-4,CASSFGPEAFF
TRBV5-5,CASSFYAVSDQPQHF
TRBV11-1,CASSQGELVGANVLTF
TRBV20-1,CSARAPWGQGLYEQYF
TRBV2,CAPGGRGTDTQYF
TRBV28,CASSTRDYVRGTQYF
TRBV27,CASSLWRRGANTGELFF
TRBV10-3,CAISGTDFEQFF
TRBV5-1,CASSLDPGNTEAFF
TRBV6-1,CASSTTGGVSNQPQHF
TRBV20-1,CSARGYEQYF
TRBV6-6,CASRGGTGARQPQHF
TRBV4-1,CASSPYGQGPEAFF
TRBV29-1,CSVDRGTEAFF
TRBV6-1,CASSELIKGTGGTEAFF
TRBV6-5,CASSVSYQETQYF